These 24 T cell receptor beta chains were all obtained from the same sample, sequenced in a study of radiation and T cells in renal cell carcinoma. As to time point: baseline pretreatment blood. The treatment was: 15 Gy SBRT to primary tumor, nephrectomy 4 weeks later. Assay: immunoSEQ multiplex PCR; the TCRdb copy retains only in-frame clones and omits some. Here the sample spans about 130,000 clones, approximately 91% being singletons. Sequencing used blood, obtained from a patient whose treatment included radiotherapy and nephrectomy. These receptors were obtained from a woman in her 50s with renal cell carcinoma.

This clone was detected only a few times. This rearrangement joins TRBV2 to TRBJ2-2; the match to TRBD1 covers 11 bases. The J segment lost 3 bases and the V segment lost 7 bases, leaving 4 bases of the junction unmatched. The CDR3 has 15 residues. Germline assignment: CDR1 SNHLY and CDR2 FYNNEI. The CDR3 sequence is CASTRTGGHTGELFF. In DNA, the CDR3 is TGTGCCAGCACTCGGACAGGGGGCCACACCGGGGAGCTGTTTTTT.

J is TRBJ2-5 and V is TRBV5-1; 7 positions match TRBD2. CDR1 is SGHRS and CDR2 is YFSETQ in the germline V gene. The CDR3 extends over 15 amino acids. Trimming removed 7 bases from V and 2 bases from J; junction bases left unmatched: 11. The CDR3 DNA is TGCGCCAGCCGACACAAGGGACTACCACAAGAGACCCAGTACTTC. Its protein is CASRHKGLPQETQYF.

This clone was seen only a few times. The chain uses TRBV30 and TRBJ1-5; D gene uncertain. The CDR3 extends over 15 amino acids. Per the germline V gene, CDR1 is GTSNPN and CDR2 is SVGIG (reference sequence). Trimming took off 0 bases at V and 0 bases at J, with 9 bases between the two ends. The CDR3 nucleotides are TGTGCCTGGAGTGTTGGTGGGGATAGCAATCAGCCCCAGCATTTT. Its translation is CAWSVGGDSNQPQHF.

This chain links TRBV13 with TRBJ2-2; perhaps TRBD1 as D (6 bases). The CDR3 has 16 amino acids. The germline CDR1 and CDR2 sequences are PRHDT and FYEKMQ (reference sequence). With 5 bases removed from V and 6 bases from J, the gap between germline ends came to 19 bases. CDR3 bases: TGTGCCAGCAGCGCTGGGACAACGTTCTTTGCCGGGGAGCTGTTTTTT. Its translation is CASSAGTTFFAGELFF.

This chain connects TRBV4-1 to TRBJ1-2, with D possibly TRBD1 on 6 matching bases. Trimming removed 3 bases from V and 4 bases from J, with 15 bases in between. Germline V gene sequence: CDR1 MGHRA, CDR2 YSYEKL. CDR3 length: 15 amino acids. The CDR3 nucleotides are TGCGCCAGCAGCCACCCAGACAGGCCCACCTATGGCTACACCTTC. Amino acid sequence: CASSHPDRPTYGYTF.

The CDR3 here is CASSWSGGGTDTQYF. The DNA of the CDR3 is TGCGCCAGCAGCTGGAGCGGGGGGGGCACAGATACGCAGTATTTT. This rearrangement joins TRBV5-1 to TRBJ2-3; 10 positions agree with TRBD2. The CDR3 has 15 residues. From germline, CDR1 is SGHRS and CDR2 YFSETQ. V lost 3 bases and J lost 1; bases outside the gene matches: 2. Based on the CDR3 plus reference TRBV5-1 and TRBJ2-3, the full variable domain is KAGVTQTPRYLIKTRGQQVTLSCSPISGHRSVSWYQQTPGQGLQFLFEYFSETQRNKGNFPGRFSGRQFSNSRSEMNVSTLELGDSALYLCASSWSGGGTDTQYFGPGTRLTVL.

The gene calls are TRBV6-5 and TRBJ2-3; D call uncertain. This CDR3 spans 15 amino acids. The V gene lost 4 bases and the J gene lost 0 bases, with 11 bases spanning the gap. Germline values: CDR1 MNHEY, CDR2 SVGAGI. CDR3 residues: CASSSEVSSTDTQYF. The DNA for the CDR3 is TGTGCCAGCAGTTCTGAGGTCTCTAGCACAGATACGCAGTATTTT.

In DNA form, the CDR3 reads TGTGCCATCAGTAGCGGGGGGGCCGGGGAGACCCAGTACTTC. The encoded protein is CAISSGGAGETQYF. The J gene is TRBJ2-5, the V gene TRBV10-3, with 10 bases identical to TRBD2. J lost 5 bases, V lost 5 bases, and 5 bases had no gene match. The V gene's germline CDR1 is ENHRY and CDR2 SYGVKD. This CDR3 is built from 14 residues.

The J gene is TRBJ2-3, the V gene TRBV18; possibly TRBD1 or TRBD2 for D (5 bases each). This CDR3 spans 16 amino acids. The V end was cut by 1 base, the J end by 4 bases, with 15 bases between. Germline V CDR1 and CDR2: KGHSH, LQKENI. The CDR3: CASSPLRGTNSDTQYF. The CDR3 DNA is TGTGCCAGCTCACCACTTCGGGGCACAAATTCAGATACGCAGTATTTT.

The gene calls are TRBV19 and TRBJ1-1, with 9 bases matching TRBD1. The CDR3 runs 13 residues. V shed 4 bases and J 3 bases; nucleotides not matched to a gene: 0. Germline-derived CDR1 and CDR2 are LNHDA and SQIVND (reference sequence). The CDR3 sequence: CASSRTGDTEAFF. CDR3 sequence (DNA): TGTGCCAGTAGTAGGACAGGGGACACTGAAGCTTTCTTT.

The gene calls are TRBV7-2 and TRBJ1-2; 9 nucleotides agree with TRBD1. Germline CDR1 SGHTA, CDR2 FQGNSA. Losses at the gene ends were 2 bases for V and 1 base for J; bases not matched to a gene: 8. This CDR3 has 17 amino acids. The CDR3 DNA reads TGTGCCAGCAGCTTAATAGGCGGGACAGGGTATAACTATGGCTACACCTTC. Translated: CASSLIGGTGYNYGYTF.

The chain couples TRBV30 to TRBJ2-3, with a weak D call TRBD1 (5 bases). CDR3 length equals 12 residues. Trimming took 1 base from V and 5 from J, leaving 7 bases between them. Looked up from germline, CDR1 is GTSNPN and CDR2 is SVGIG (reference sequence). The chain's CDR3 is CAWSAQGDTQYF. The CDR3 region has the DNA TGTGCCTGGAGTGCTCAGGGAGATACGCAGTATTTT.

This chain uses TRBV19 with TRBJ1-2; D remains ambiguous. Trimming pared 2 bases from V and 7 bases from J, leaving 11 bases between. Germline V lookup: CDR1 LNHDA, CDR2 SQIVND (reference sequence). This CDR3 contains 13 residues. The CDR3 DNA reads as TGTGCCAGTAGTATATCCTCAGAGCGTGGCTACACCTTC. Protein product: CASSISSERGYTF.

This chain uses TRBV9 with TRBJ1-2; D is possibly TRBD1 (5 bases). The CDR3 spans 14 residues. Germline CDR1 reads SGDLS; CDR2 reads YYNGEE. Trimming cost V 4 bases and J 8 bases, with 18 bases left between them. CDR3 sequence: CASSPPREGGGYTF. For the CDR3, the DNA is TGTGCCAGCAGCCCCCCCAGGGAAGGTGGAGGCTACACCTTC.

The rearrangement joins TRBV7-6 to TRBJ1-1; weak D call: TRBD1 (5 bases). The CDR3 is 14 amino acids. V was pared by 0 bases and J by 7 bases, with 12 bases between. Germline V lookup: CDR1 SGHVS, CDR2 FNYEAQ. In nucleotides, the CDR3 is TGTGCCAGCAGCTTAGCCGCGTCAGGGATTGAAGCTTTCTTT. It encodes CASSLAASGIEAFF.

The chain joins TRBV15 to TRBJ2-7; D remains unclear. This CDR3 has 13 residues. Trimming cost V 1 base and J 0 bases, with 4 bases left between them. Germline CDR1 and CDR2: LNHNV and YYDKDF (reference sequence). The CDR3 nucleotides are TGTGCCACCAGCAGAGTCCCCTCCTACGAGCAGTACTTC. Its translation is CATSRVPSYEQYF.

In its sample, this clone was seen once. This rearrangement joins TRBV5-1 to TRBJ2-3, with D maybe TRBD1 (5 bases). Germline values: CDR1 SGHRS, CDR2 YFSETQ. The germline V and J ends were trimmed by 0 bases and 0 bases, with 8 bases remaining between them. The CDR3 is 15 residues long. Here the CDR3 reads CASSLEPGSTDTQYF. Here the CDR3 DNA reads TGCGCCAGCAGCTTGGAACCAGGGAGCACAGATACGCAGTATTTT.

Of note for this clone: One junction end does not reproduce the germline sequence, and a read error may be involved. The genes are TRBV6-1 and TRBJ2-5, with D perhaps assigned TRBD1 or TRBD2 (5 bases each). The CDR3 extends over 15 amino acids. Germline V lookup: CDR1 MNHNS, CDR2 SASEGT. In DNA, the CDR3 is TGTGCCAGCAGCGGAACCGGGGCCGACCAGGAGACCCAGTACTTC. This translates into CASSGTGADQETQYF.

This clone has a single count. This chain links TRBV11-1 with TRBJ2-1, with 8 positions matching TRBD2. Germline CDR1 reads SGHAT; CDR2 reads FQDESV (reference sequence). The CDR3 contains 12 residues. The V and J ends lost 5 bases and 7 bases, in that order; junction bases with no gene match: 1. The CDR3 DNA sequence: TGTGCCAGCAGCGGACTAGCAAATGAGCAGTTCTTC. It codes for CASSGLANEQFF.

The chain is built from TRBV18 and TRBJ1-3; D ambiguous. V was pared by 3 bases and J by 0 bases, with 12 bases between. The CDR3 contains 16 residues. In germline, CDR1 is KGHSH, CDR2 LQKENI. CDR3 nucleotide sequence: TGTGCCAGCTCACCCCTCGTCAAGAGCTCTGGAAACACCATATATTTT. Protein: CASSPLVKSSGNTIYF.

The chain is built from TRBV18 and TRBJ2-1; no firm D call. This CDR3 comprises 13 residues. Per germline, CDR1 KGHSH and CDR2 LQKENI. V lost 8 bases and J 7 bases, leaving 15 bases between the germline ends. The CDR3 here is CASLRGMGNEQFF. The CDR3 nucleotides are TGTGCCAGCCTTAGAGGTATGGGAAATGAGCAGTTCTTC.

The J gene is TRBJ1-3, the V gene TRBV2; a possible D gene is TRBD1 (5 bases). The CDR3 consists of 17 residues. CDR1 is SNHLY, CDR2 FYNNEI, per germline. Deletions cut 4 bases from V and 0 bases from J, with 16 bases between. CDR3 protein: CASSGAGRPNSGNTIYF. As DNA, the CDR3 is TGTGCCAGCAGTGGGGCGGGGCGGCCTAACTCTGGAAACACCATATATTTT. Full variable domain (rest looked up from reference TRBV2 and TRBJ1-3): EPEVTQTPSHQVTQMGQEVILRCVPISNHLYFYWYRQILGQKVEFLVSFYNNEISEKSEIFDDQFSVERPDGSNFTLKIRSTKLEDSAMYFCASSGAGRPNSGNTIYFGEGSWLTVV.

The chain carries TRBV19 and TRBJ1-4; the match to TRBD1 covers 8 bases. Germline CDR1 LNHDA, CDR2 SQIVND (reference sequence). This CDR3 region has 15 residues. J gave up 7 bases and V 7 bases, and 11 bases lay outside the gene matches. CDR3 DNA: TGTGCCAGTACCTCAGGGGGCGCGGGGATTGAAAAACTGTTTTTT. It translates to CASTSGGAGIEKLFF.

The gene calls are TRBV7-6 and TRBJ2-3; 9 nucleotides match TRBD2. Looked up from germline, CDR1 is SGHVS and CDR2 is FNYEAQ. V shed 0 bases and J 4 bases; nucleotides not matched to a gene: 11. CDR3 length equals 18 residues. For the CDR3, the DNA is TGTGCCAGCAGCTTAGCCCCGCCCGGGACTAGCTCCTCAGATACGCAGTATTTT. As protein: CASSLAPPGTSSSDTQYF.